These T cell receptor beta chains were read from a single sample in a study of blood T cell repertoires in COVID-19. TCRdb's copy holds only in-frame clones and misses some; the assay was immunoSEQ multiplex PCR. The sample yields around 150,000 clones, 65% to 80% seen once. The specimen sequenced was peripheral blood. Source of these receptors: a man aged 55 to 70 with acute or convalescent COVID-19. Both conserved end residues are part of each CDR3. D genes are given only for firm matches. Size is omitted from some rows. Given values are once, few, many or a class for expanded clones.

v_gene: TRBV7-8; d_gene: NA; abundance: NA; j_gene: TRBJ1-1; CDR3nt: TGTGCCAGCAGCCGTCCCCGGTTTCGGGGGGAGGTTGAAACTGAAGCTTTCTTT; CDR3aa: CASSRPRFRGEVETEAFF
v_gene: TRBV5-1; d_gene: NA; abundance: NA; j_gene: TRBJ2-3; CDR3nt: TGCGCCAGCAGCCAATATCAGGGGATCACAGATACGCAGTATTTT; CDR3aa: CASSQYQGITDTQYF
v_gene: TRBV2; d_gene: NA; abundance: NA; j_gene: TRBJ1-5; CDR3nt: TGTGCCAGCAGTCCTGACAGAAGAAATCAGCCCCAGCATTTT; CDR3aa: CASSPDRRNQPQHF
v_gene: TRBV24-1; d_gene: NA; abundance: few; j_gene: TRBJ2-1; CDR3nt: TGTGCCACCAGTGATGGGGGGTCTGAGCAGTTCTTC; CDR3aa: CATSDGGSEQFF
v_gene: TRBV9; d_gene: TRBD1; abundance: NA; j_gene: TRBJ2-1; CDR3nt: TGTGCCAGCAGCGCCACCGTGGGACAGCACAATGAGCAGTTCTTC; CDR3aa: CASSATVGQHNEQFF
v_gene: TRBV28; d_gene: TRBD2; abundance: NA; j_gene: TRBJ2-1; CDR3nt: TGTGCCAGCAGACTCGGGACTAGCGGCGACTACAATGAGCAGTTCTTC; CDR3aa: CASRLGTSGDYNEQFF
v_gene: TRBV2; d_gene: NA; abundance: NA; j_gene: TRBJ1-2; CDR3nt: TGTGCCAGCAGTAGGAACCCCCCGGGCGCCGGCGGGGGCTACACCTTC; CDR3aa: CASSRNPPGAGGGYTF
v_gene: TRBV9; d_gene: NA; abundance: NA; j_gene: TRBJ2-6; CDR3nt: TGTGCCAGCAGCGTACTCCCTGGGGCCAACGTCCTGACTTTC; CDR3aa: CASSVLPGANVLTF
v_gene: TRBV5-4; d_gene: NA; abundance: few; j_gene: TRBJ2-7; CDR3nt: TGTGCCAGCAGCTCGGAGAGTAACAGGTACGAGCAGTACTTC; CDR3aa: CASSSESNRYEQYF
v_gene: TRBV5-5; d_gene: NA; abundance: NA; j_gene: TRBJ2-3; CDR3nt: TGTGCCAGCAGCGGGAGCCCAGATACGCAGTATTTT; CDR3aa: CASSGSPDTQYF
v_gene: TRBV6-1; d_gene: NA; abundance: few; j_gene: TRBJ2-1; CDR3nt: TGTGCCAGCAGTGCGCAACTAATGGGAGGATTAGGCAATGAGCAGTTCTTC; CDR3aa: CASSAQLMGGLGNEQFF
v_gene: TRBV5-1; d_gene: NA; abundance: NA; j_gene: TRBJ2-3; CDR3nt: TGCGCCAGCAGCTTTAGGACCCGGGGAGATACGCAGTATTTT; CDR3aa: CASSFRTRGDTQYF
v_gene: TRBV18; d_gene: NA; abundance: NA; j_gene: TRBJ2-7; CDR3nt: TGTGCCAGCTCCTTAGCGGCCTTCTCCTACGAGCAGTACTTC; CDR3aa: CASSLAAFSYEQYF
v_gene: TRBV27; d_gene: TRBD2; abundance: many; j_gene: TRBJ2-7; CDR3nt: TGTGCCAGCAGTGGCGGGACTAGCGGGAGAGCAAACGAGCAGTACTTC; CDR3aa: CASSGGTSGRANEQYF
v_gene: TRBV11-2; d_gene: NA; abundance: NA; j_gene: TRBJ2-5; CDR3nt: TGTGCCAGCAGCTTATTACCAGGGGAAGAGACCCAGTACTTC; CDR3aa: CASSLLPGEETQYF
v_gene: TRBV6-5; d_gene: TRBD2; abundance: NA; j_gene: TRBJ2-1; CDR3nt: TGTGCCAGCAGCTTGACTAGCGGGAACTACAATGAGCAGTTCTTC; CDR3aa: CASSLTSGNYNEQFF
v_gene: TRBV6-2/TRBV6-3; d_gene: TRBD1; abundance: NA; j_gene: TRBJ1-5; CDR3nt: TGTGCCAGCAGTTGGACAGGGACTCAGCCCCAGCATTTT; CDR3aa: CASSWTGTQPQHF
v_gene: TRBV19; d_gene: TRBD1; abundance: NA; j_gene: TRBJ2-7; CDR3nt: TGTGCCAGTAGTTTCGGGACAGGGGGATCCTACGAGCAGTACTTC; CDR3aa: CASSFGTGGSYEQYF
v_gene: TRBV18; d_gene: NA; abundance: NA; j_gene: TRBJ1-1; CDR3nt: TGTGCCAGCTCACCACTTCGGAGTCTAGGCACTGAAGCTTTCTTT; CDR3aa: CASSPLRSLGTEAFF
v_gene: TRBV19; d_gene: TRBD2; abundance: NA; j_gene: TRBJ2-1; CDR3nt: TGTGCCAGTAGTATCCTTAGCGGGATCTACAATGAGCAGTTCTTC; CDR3aa: CASSILSGIYNEQFF
v_gene: TRBV4-1; d_gene: NA; abundance: NA; j_gene: TRBJ2-5; CDR3nt: TGCGCCAGCAGCCAAGATGAAGGAGTTATCCGAGAGACCCAGTACTTC; CDR3aa: CASSQDEGVIRETQYF
v_gene: TRBV2; d_gene: NA; abundance: NA; j_gene: TRBJ1-4; CDR3nt: TGTGCCAGCAGTGCCAGAAATGAAAAACTGTTTTTT; CDR3aa: CASSARNEKLFF